This TCR beta chain stems from a study of T cells after yellow fever vaccination. Study-level points and caveats: A minor fraction of clonotypes spanned both CD4 and CD8 compartments. Any FACS-sorted repertoire could hold abundant clonotypes that contaminate it from the bulk population.

TCRdb reprocessed the 5' RACE reads with MiXCR, giving one entry per CDR3 protein. The data contain 550,000 or so distinct CDR3 sequences, roughly a fifth of them seen just once; the ten biggest clones take up around an eighth. This clonotype showed up just a few times. What it recognizes is unknown. CDR3 size: 16 residues. V gave up 3 bases and J gave up 6 bases; unmatched junction bases: 11. Germline CDR1 SGHVS, CDR2 FQNEAQ. The sequence derives from a man aged 30 to 39 who received the YFV17D yellow fever vaccine. The chain has TRBV7-8 and TRBJ2-1, with 7 bases aligning to TRBD2. The sample was PBMCs, taken 15 days after the yellow fever booster vaccination. The CDR3 region has the DNA TGTGCCAGCAGCTTGAAAAGGGCGGGAGTAGGCAATGAGCAGTTCTTC. Translated: CASSLKRAGVGNEQFF.